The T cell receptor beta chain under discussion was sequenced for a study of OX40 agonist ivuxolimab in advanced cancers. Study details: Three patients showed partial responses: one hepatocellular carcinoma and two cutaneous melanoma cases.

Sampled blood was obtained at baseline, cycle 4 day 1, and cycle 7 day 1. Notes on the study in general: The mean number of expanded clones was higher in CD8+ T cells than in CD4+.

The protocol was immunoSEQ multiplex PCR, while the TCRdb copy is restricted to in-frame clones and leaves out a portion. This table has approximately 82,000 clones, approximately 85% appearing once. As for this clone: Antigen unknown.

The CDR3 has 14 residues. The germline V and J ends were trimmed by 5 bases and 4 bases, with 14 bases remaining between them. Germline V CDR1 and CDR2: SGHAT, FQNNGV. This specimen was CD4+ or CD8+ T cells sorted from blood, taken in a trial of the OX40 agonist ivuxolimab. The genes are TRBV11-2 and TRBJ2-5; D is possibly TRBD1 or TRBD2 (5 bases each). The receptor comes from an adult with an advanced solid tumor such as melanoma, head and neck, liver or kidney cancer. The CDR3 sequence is CASSRDRVGETQYF. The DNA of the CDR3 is TGTGCCAGCAGCCGGGACCGGGTTGGAGAGACCCAGTACTTC. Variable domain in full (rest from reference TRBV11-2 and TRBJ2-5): EAGVAQSPRYKIIEKRQSVAFWCNPISGHATLYWYQQILGQGPKLLIQFQNNGVVDDSQLPKDRFSAERLKGVDSTLKIQPAKLEDSAVYLCASSRDRVGETQYFGPGTRLLVL.